These 24 T cell receptor beta chains share one sample of origin, sequenced in a study of T cell clonality in common variable immunodeficiency. The table came from immunoSEQ multiplex PCR; TCRdb's copy has only in-frame clones and leaves some out. The sample lists approximately 81,000 clones, none appearing once, the ten largest making up over 0.7%. Material for sequencing was peripheral blood mononuclear cells. The source of these receptors is a person aged 18-70 years in good health.

Ten or more counts support this clone. The CDR3 end is not reached by the read, which stops 3 residues before it; the germline J gene fills it in. This rearrangement joins TRBV9 to TRBJ2-3; TRBD1 aligns across 8 bases. The CDR3 totals 14 residues. J lost 5 bases, V lost 3 bases, and 5 bases had no gene match. Germline V lookup: CDR1 SGDLS, CDR2 YYNGEE. CDR3: CASSAGQGRDTQYF. The part of the CDR3 DNA that was read is TGTGCCAGCAGCGCCGGACAGGGCAGAGATACG.

This clone was counted many times. The read comes to an end 3 residues before the CDR3 does, leaving the germline J gene to fill in the end. This specimen includes other DNA sequences encoding the same CDR3. The rearrangement joins TRBV20-1 to TRBJ2-5; D is possibly TRBD2 (5 bases). V lost 2 bases, J lost 5 bases, and 6 bases lay in between. Germline V gene data show CDR1 as DFQATT and CDR2 as SNEGSKA (reference sequence). The CDR3 runs 11 residues. The covered CDR3 bases are TGCAGTGCTAGATCGGGGGAGACC. This translates into CSARSGET. The CDR3 in full is CSARSGETQYF.

This clone was observed many times. The DNA ends 3 residues before the CDR3 does, and the rest of the CDR3 is filled in from the germline J gene. The chain is built from TRBV14 and TRBJ1-2, with a weak D call TRBD1 (5 bases). Germline-derived CDR1 and CDR2 are SGHDN and FVKESK. This CDR3 has 13 amino acids. The covered CDR3 bases are TGTGCCAGCAGCCAAGCCAGGGCCTGGGGC. This gives the protein CASSQARAWG. The complete CDR3 reads CASSQARAWGYTF. The full variable domain, its missing parts supplied by reference TRBV14 and TRBJ1-2, is EAGVTQFPSHSVIEKGQTVTLRCDPISGHDNLYWYRRVMGKEIKFLLHFVKESKQDESGMPNNRFLAERTGGTYSTLKVQPAELEDSGVYFCASSQARAWGYTFGSGTRLTVV.

This clone was observed many times. Coverage ceases 3 residues before the CDR3 finishes, and the germline J gene fills in the end. The chain employs TRBV19 and TRBJ1-1; tentative D call: TRBD1 (6 bases). The CDR3 contains 14 residues. Looked up from germline, CDR1 is LNHDA and CDR2 is SQIVND (reference sequence). Trimming removed 5 bases at V and 5 bases at J, with 15 bases between. The CDR3 bases that were read are TGTGCCAGTAGTCTTACAGGGTTTGGGACTGAA. Translating it yields CASSLTGFGTE. The CDR3 in its entirety is CASSLTGFGTEAFF.

The table lists this clone with many counts. Sequencing ends 3 residues short of the CDR3 end; the germline J gene provides the rest. The chain combines TRBV5-1 with TRBJ2-7; D is uncertain. Germline values: CDR1 SGHRS, CDR2 YFSETQ. This CDR3 spans 13 amino acids. V lost 2 bases and J 3 bases, leaving 9 bases between the germline ends. The CDR3 bases that were read are TGCGCCAGCAGCTTTGGCCAGATCTACGAG. It is translated as CASSFGQIYE. The CDR3 as a whole reads CASSFGQIYEQYF.

This clone occurred many times. The CDR3 end falls 3 residues outside the read, so it is completed with the germline J gene. This chain joins TRBV30 and TRBJ1-5; D possibly corresponds to TRBD1 (5 bases). V shed 1 base and J shed 4 bases, with 8 bases lying between them. Germline lookup yields CDR1 GTSNPN and CDR2 SVGIG (reference sequence). The CDR3 is made up of 13 amino acids. CDR3 in amino acids: CAWSAGINQPQHF. The sequenced CDR3 bases are TGTGCCTGGAGTGCAGGGATTAATCAGCCC.

This clone appeared many times. The sequenced fragment ends 3 residues before the CDR3 boundary, so the rest is inferred from the germline J gene. The chain employs TRBV19 and TRBJ1-5; no reliable D call. The germline V gene has CDR1 LNHDA and CDR2 SQIVND (reference sequence). Trimming stripped 6 bases from V and 0 bases from J, with 18 bases between. The CDR3 is made up of 17 amino acids. The CDR3 region is CASRNRGGGSSNQPQHF. Partial CDR3 DNA: TGTGCCAGTAGGAATCGGGGAGGTGGCTCTAGCAATCAGCCC.

This clone was detected ten times or more. The read terminates 3 residues before the CDR3 end, so the remaining end is supplied by the germline J gene. The rearrangement uses TRBV29-1 and TRBJ2-7; 9 nucleotides line up with TRBD2. J gave up 5 bases and V 4 bases, and 6 bases lay outside the gene matches. The CDR3 loop spans 13 amino acids. The V gene's germline CDR1 is SQVTM and CDR2 ANQGSEA. The CDR3 loop is CSVGTSEGDEQYF. Partial CDR3 DNA: TGCAGCGTTGGGACTAGCGAGGGGGACGAG.

In the case of this clone: The read stops 3 residues short of the end of the CDR3; the missing end is completed from the germline J gene. The chain uses TRBV7-2 and TRBJ1-2, with 8 nucleotides matching TRBD1. This CDR3 comprises 14 residues. Germline lookup yields CDR1 SGHTA and CDR2 FQGNSA. Losses at the gene ends were 6 bases for V and 4 bases for J; bases not matched to a gene: 7. CDR3 bases read: TGTGCCAGCAGTCTAGGGACAGGCACCTATGGC. Its protein is CASSLGTGTYG. The entire CDR3 sequence reads CASSLGTGTYGYTF.

This clone was seen ten or more times. The read ends 3 residues before the CDR3 terminus; that terminus is restored from the germline J gene. This sequence joins TRBV7-9 and TRBJ2-7; D call uncertain. Looked up from germline, CDR1 is SEHNR and CDR2 is FQNEAQ (reference sequence). The CDR3 has 12 residues. Trimming removed 8 bases at V and 4 bases at J, with 12 bases between. Partial CDR3 DNA: TGTGCCAGCTCTTTCCCCCTTTACGAG. It yields the protein CASSFPLYE. The whole CDR3 sequence is CASSFPLYEQYF.

There are many counts of this clone. The read falls 3 residues short of the CDR3 end, and the missing part is taken from the germline J gene. Other nucleotide sequences in the sample specify the same CDR3. The chain uses TRBV5-1 and TRBJ2-7, with 11 bases aligning to TRBD1. CDR1 SGHRS and CDR2 YFSETQ come from the germline V gene. Unmatched junction bases numbered 3, after V lost 2 bases and J lost 5 bases. CDR3 length: 14 residues. The sequenced CDR3 bases are TGCGCCAGCAGCTTTGGACAGGGGGCGAACGAG. Protein sequence: CASSFGQGANE. The whole CDR3 sequence reads CASSFGQGANEQYF.

This clone appeared many times. The CDR3 bases that were read are TGTGCCAGCAGCACCCGGCAAGGGGACACTGAA. Translating gives CASSTRQGDTE. The CDR3 in full is CASSTRQGDTEAFF. The genes are TRBV11-3 and TRBJ1-1; weak D call: TRBD1 (5 bases). The CDR3 end is not reached by the read, which stops 3 residues before it; the germline J gene fills it in. This CDR3 is built from 14 residues. Germline V gene lookup returns CDR1 SGHNT and CDR2 YENEEA. V shed 5 bases and J shed 3 bases, with 13 bases lying between them.

At least ten counts were recorded for this clone. The read ends 3 residues before the CDR3 terminus; that terminus is restored from the germline J gene. The chain is built from TRBV20-1 and TRBJ2-7; 8 bases are shared with TRBD1. Germline-derived CDR1 and CDR2 are DFQATT and SNEGSKA (reference sequence). This CDR3 is built from 12 residues. V shed 4 bases, J shed 5 bases, and the junction held 4 bases outside the gene matches. CDR3: CSAIQGAHEQYF. The covered CDR3 bases are TGCAGTGCTATTCAGGGGGCCCACGAG.

This clone was detected ten times or more. Read data end 3 residues before the CDR3 end; the end is taken from the germline J gene. The chain employs TRBV18 and TRBJ1-4; 9 bases are a match to TRBD1. CDR1 is KGHSH and CDR2 is LQKENI in the germline V gene. V lost 4 bases, J lost 5 bases, and 5 bases stayed unmatched. The CDR3 sequence is 15 residues long. The CDR3 reads CASSRPGQGNEKLFF. The CDR3 DNA, read in part, is TGTGCCAGCTCACGCCCGGGACAGGGCAATGAAAAA.

This clone was found many times. Sequencing ends 3 residues short of the CDR3 end; the germline J gene provides the rest. This chain uses TRBV19 with TRBJ1-4, with 7 bases that match TRBD1. The CDR3 has 13 amino acids. V gave up 5 bases and J gave up 7 bases; unmatched junction bases: 4. Germline V gene lookup returns CDR1 LNHDA and CDR2 SQIVND (reference sequence). The part of the CDR3 DNA that was read is TGTGCCAGTAGTTACAGGGGACCTGAAAAA. Amino acid sequence: CASSYRGPEK. The full CDR3 reads CASSYRGPEKLFF.

This clone showed up just a few times. Read sequence stops 3 residues before the CDR3 end, and the germline J gene provides the missing end. V is TRBV5-1 and J is TRBJ1-1, with D uncertain. The length of the CDR3 is 15 residues. Germline-derived CDR1 and CDR2 are SGHRS and YFSETQ. V was shortened by 6 bases and J by 1 base, with 16 bases between the two germline ends. The DNA read from the CDR3 is TGCGCCAGCAAGGATCAGGATCTTCCGAACACTGAA. The encoded protein is CASKDQDLPNTE. The complete CDR3 reads CASKDQDLPNTEAFF.

In this sample, this clone turned up many times. The CDR3 loop reads CATGGYNEQFF. The covered CDR3 bases are TGTGCCACGGGGGGATACAATGAG. The chain has TRBV7-9 and TRBJ2-1; TRBD2 agrees at 7 bases. The read ends 3 residues early relative to the CDR3; the germline J gene fills the gap. CDR3 size: 11 residues. The V and J ends lost 10 bases and 4 bases, in that order; junction bases with no gene match: 1. Germline CDR1 and CDR2: SEHNR and FQNEAQ (reference sequence).

This clone was detected many times. The CDR3 end lies 3 residues beyond the end of the read and is filled in from the germline J gene. V gene TRBV20-1 combines with J gene TRBJ2-3; 7 bases map to TRBD1. After removal of 6 bases from V and 2 bases from J, the junction contained 5 bases not matched to a gene. This CDR3 is built from 13 residues. Germline CDR1 is DFQATT and CDR2 is SNEGSKA (reference sequence). The part of the CDR3 DNA that was read is TGCAGTGCCCCGGGACAGAACACAGATACG. The encoded protein is CSAPGQNTDT. The full CDR3 is CSAPGQNTDTQYF.

This clone was observed at least ten times. Read data end 3 residues before the CDR3 end; the end is taken from the germline J gene. The chain is built from TRBV7-3 and TRBJ2-5; D is unresolved. The CDR3 length is 14 residues. The ends were cut back, 5 bases at V and 1 base at J, with 11 bases in the middle. Germline V gives CDR1 SGHTA, CDR2 FQGTGA. The CDR3: CASSLSPGQETQYF. Incomplete CDR3 DNA: TGTGCCAGCAGCCTAAGCCCCGGCCAAGAGACC.

This clone came up many times. The read ends 3 residues shy of where the CDR3 ends; the end is completed using the germline J gene. The V gene is TRBV19, the J gene TRBJ1-5, with 9 bases that match TRBD1. The CDR3 has 14 residues. The germline CDR1 and CDR2 sequences are LNHDA and SQIVND (reference sequence). Trimming at V came to 3 bases and at J to 5 bases, leaving 2 bases not matched to a gene. Partial CDR3 DNA: TGTGCCAGTAGTATGGGACAGGGAGATCAGCCC. This gives the protein CASSMGQGDQP. The whole CDR3 region reads CASSMGQGDQPQHF.

This clone was detected ten times or more. The CDR3 end falls 3 residues outside the read, so it is completed with the germline J gene. The V and J genes are TRBV7-2 and TRBJ2-7; perhaps TRBD2 as D (5 bases). The germline gives CDR1 SGHTA, CDR2 FQGNSA. There are 14 residues in the CDR3. Trimming removed 2 bases from V and 2 bases from J, with 10 bases in between. CDR3 DNA, as far as it was read: TGTGCCAGCAGCTTACTAAGCGGTACCTACGAG. Its translation is CASSLLSGTYE. The entire CDR3 is CASSLLSGTYEQYF.

This clone was found many times. The read ends 3 residues early relative to the CDR3; the germline J gene fills the gap. This chain links TRBV19 with TRBJ2-7; no clear D gene. The CDR3 sequence is 14 residues long. Trimming left V 5 bases short and J 1 base short, with 12 bases between. In germline, CDR1 is LNHDA, CDR2 SQIVND (reference sequence). The DNA read from the CDR3 is TGTGCCAGTAGTCAAGCTTCCCCTTCCTACGAG. Amino acids: CASSQASPSYE. The CDR3 as a whole reads CASSQASPSYEQYF. Combining the CDR3 with reference TRBV19 and TRBJ2-7 gives the whole variable domain DGGITQSPKYLFRKEGQNVTLSCEQNLNHDAMYWYRQDPGQGLRLIYYSQIVNDFQKGDIAEGYSVSREKKESFPLTVTSAQKNPTAFYLCASSQASPSYEQYFGPGTRLTVT.

The table lists this clone with many counts. The read is 3 residues too short to cover the CDR3 end, so that end is filled in from the germline J gene. The chain is built from TRBV13 and TRBJ1-3; possibly TRBD1 for D (5 bases). V lost 5 bases and J lost 0, with 17 bases in between. The CDR3 contains 17 residues. Germline CDR1 PRHDT, CDR2 FYEKMQ (reference sequence). The chain's CDR3 is CASSLRRQINSGNTIYF. The CDR3 DNA, read in part, is TGTGCCAGCAGCCTCCGGCGACAGATAAACTCTGGAAACACC.

This clone occurred many times. The read comes to an end 3 residues before the CDR3 does, leaving the germline J gene to fill in the end. The rearrangement links TRBV19 to TRBJ2-3, with D perhaps TRBD2 (5 bases). Trimming removed 10 bases from V and 4 bases from J, with 9 bases in between. From germline, CDR1 is LNHDA and CDR2 SQIVND (reference sequence). The CDR3 totals 11 residues. CDR3 residues: CATVSADTQYF. CDR3 bases read: TGTGCCACTGTTAGCGCAGATACG.